The clone carrying this T cell receptor beta chain was recorded many times. The time point here: newly diagnosed GD, antithyroid drugs for less than 3 months. Researchers made the TCR library from RNA that was extracted from PBMCs. V lost 3 bases and J 3 bases, leaving 8 bases between the germline ends. Germline-derived CDR1 and CDR2 are ENHRY and SYGVKD. The CDR3 loop spans 13 amino acids. The authors built TCR beta libraries using iRepertoire HTBI primers and Arm-PCR of CDR3 regions. TCRdb fed the multiplex PCR reads into MiXCR, producing one record per CDR3 protein. Of about 500,000 distinct CDR3 sequences in the sample, around 13% were seen once. The data originate from a study of regulatory T cells in long-lasting Graves disease. Study-level background: The antithyroid drugs taken by newly diagnosed Graves' patients had been used for under 3 months.

These data were likewise used in another study, on T cells in Graves' hyperthyroidism and ophthalmopathy.

The sample in question was peripheral blood mononuclear cells (PBMCs), obtained at new diagnosis, from a patient treated with antithyroid drugs. The chain couples TRBV10-3 to TRBJ1-1; D gene ambiguous. The clonotype was recovered from a woman aged 25 to 39 with Graves disease. The CDR3 DNA reads TGTGCCATCAGTGAAACGGTGTACACTGAAGCTTTCTTT. This encodes CAISETVYTEAFF.